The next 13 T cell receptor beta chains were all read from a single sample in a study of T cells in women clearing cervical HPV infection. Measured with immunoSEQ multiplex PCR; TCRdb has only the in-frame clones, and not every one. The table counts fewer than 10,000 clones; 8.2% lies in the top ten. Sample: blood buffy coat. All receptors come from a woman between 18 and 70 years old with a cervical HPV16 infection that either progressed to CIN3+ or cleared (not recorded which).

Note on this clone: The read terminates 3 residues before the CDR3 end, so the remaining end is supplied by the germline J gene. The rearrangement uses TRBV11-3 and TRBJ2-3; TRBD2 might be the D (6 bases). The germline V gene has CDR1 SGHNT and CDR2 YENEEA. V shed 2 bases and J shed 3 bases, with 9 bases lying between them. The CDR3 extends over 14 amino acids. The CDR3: CASSLTSSTDTQYF. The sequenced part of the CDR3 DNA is TGTGCCAGCAGCTTAACTAGCTCGACAGATACG.

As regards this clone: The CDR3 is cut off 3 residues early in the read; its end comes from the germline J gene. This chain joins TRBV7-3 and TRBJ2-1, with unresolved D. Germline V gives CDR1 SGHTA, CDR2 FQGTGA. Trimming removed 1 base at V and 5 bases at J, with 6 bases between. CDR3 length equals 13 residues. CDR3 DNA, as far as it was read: TGTGCCAGCAGCTTAAACGGTGACAATGAG. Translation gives CASSLNGDNE. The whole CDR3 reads CASSLNGDNEQFF.

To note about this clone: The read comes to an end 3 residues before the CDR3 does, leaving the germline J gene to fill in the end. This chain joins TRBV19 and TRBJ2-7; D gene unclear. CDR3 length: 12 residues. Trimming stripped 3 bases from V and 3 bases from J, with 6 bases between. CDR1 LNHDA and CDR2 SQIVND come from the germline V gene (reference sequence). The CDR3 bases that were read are TGTGCCAGTAGTATCGGTAGCTACGAG. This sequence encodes CASSIGSYE. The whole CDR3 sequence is CASSIGSYEQYF.

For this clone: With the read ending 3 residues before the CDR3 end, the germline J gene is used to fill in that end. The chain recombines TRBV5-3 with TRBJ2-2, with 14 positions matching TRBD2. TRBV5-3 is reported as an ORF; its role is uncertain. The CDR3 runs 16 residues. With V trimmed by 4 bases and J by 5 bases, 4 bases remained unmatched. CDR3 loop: CARSPTSGGATGELFF. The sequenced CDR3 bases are TGTGCCAGAAGCCCGACTAGCGGGGGGGCTACCGGGGAG.

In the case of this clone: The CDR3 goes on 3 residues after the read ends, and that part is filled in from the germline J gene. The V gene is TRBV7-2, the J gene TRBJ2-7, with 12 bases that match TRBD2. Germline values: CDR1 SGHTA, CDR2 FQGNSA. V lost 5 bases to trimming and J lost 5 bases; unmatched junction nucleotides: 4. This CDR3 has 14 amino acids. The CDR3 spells CASSTLAGGHEQYF. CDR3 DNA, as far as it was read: TGTGCCAGCAGCACCCTAGCGGGGGGGCACGAG.

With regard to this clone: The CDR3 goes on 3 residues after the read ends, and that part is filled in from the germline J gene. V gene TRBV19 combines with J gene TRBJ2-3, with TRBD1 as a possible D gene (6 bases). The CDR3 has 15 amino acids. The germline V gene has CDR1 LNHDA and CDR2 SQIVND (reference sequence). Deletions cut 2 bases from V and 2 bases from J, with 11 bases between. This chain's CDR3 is CASSIMGAVTDTQYF. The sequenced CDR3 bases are TGTGCCAGTAGTATAATGGGGGCGGTCACAGATACG.

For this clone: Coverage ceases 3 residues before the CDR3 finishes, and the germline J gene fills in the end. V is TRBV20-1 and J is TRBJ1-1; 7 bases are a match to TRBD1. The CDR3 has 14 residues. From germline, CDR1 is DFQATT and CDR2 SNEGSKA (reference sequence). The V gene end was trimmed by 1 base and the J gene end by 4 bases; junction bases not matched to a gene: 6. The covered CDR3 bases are TGCAGTGCTAGAGCGACAGGGTCATTCACTGAA. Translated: CSARATGSFTE. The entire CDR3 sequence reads CSARATGSFTEAFF.

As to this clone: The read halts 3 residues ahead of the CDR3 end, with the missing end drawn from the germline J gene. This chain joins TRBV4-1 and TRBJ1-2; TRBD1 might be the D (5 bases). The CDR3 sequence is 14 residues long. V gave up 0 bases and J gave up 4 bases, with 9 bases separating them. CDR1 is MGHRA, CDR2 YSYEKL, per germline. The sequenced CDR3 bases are TGCGCCAGCAGCCAAGAGAGAGGGGTCTATGGC. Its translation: CASSQERGVYG. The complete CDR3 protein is CASSQERGVYGYTF.

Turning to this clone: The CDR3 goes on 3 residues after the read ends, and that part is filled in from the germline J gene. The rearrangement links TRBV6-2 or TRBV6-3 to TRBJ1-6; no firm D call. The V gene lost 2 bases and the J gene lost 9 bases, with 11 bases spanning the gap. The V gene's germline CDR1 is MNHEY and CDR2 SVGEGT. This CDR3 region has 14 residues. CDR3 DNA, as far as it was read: TGTGCCAGCAGTTACCATCCTAGGATTTCACCC. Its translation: CASSYHPRISP. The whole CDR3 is CASSYHPRISPLHF.

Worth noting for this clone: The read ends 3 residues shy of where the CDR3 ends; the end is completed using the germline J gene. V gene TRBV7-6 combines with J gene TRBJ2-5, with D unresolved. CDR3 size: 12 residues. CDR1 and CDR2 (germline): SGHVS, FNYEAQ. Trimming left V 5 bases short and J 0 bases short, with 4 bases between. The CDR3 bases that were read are TGTGCCAGCAGCCCGTACCAAGAGACC. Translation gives CASSPYQET. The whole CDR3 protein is CASSPYQETQYF.

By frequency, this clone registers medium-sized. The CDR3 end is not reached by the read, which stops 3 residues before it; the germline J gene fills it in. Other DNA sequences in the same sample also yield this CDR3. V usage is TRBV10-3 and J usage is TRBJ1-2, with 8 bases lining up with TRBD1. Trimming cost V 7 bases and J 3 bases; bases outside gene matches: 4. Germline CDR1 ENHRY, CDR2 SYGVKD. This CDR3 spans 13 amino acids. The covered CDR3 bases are TGTGCCATCAAAAAGGGACAGGACTATGGC. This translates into CAIKKGQDYG. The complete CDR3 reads CAIKKGQDYGYTF.

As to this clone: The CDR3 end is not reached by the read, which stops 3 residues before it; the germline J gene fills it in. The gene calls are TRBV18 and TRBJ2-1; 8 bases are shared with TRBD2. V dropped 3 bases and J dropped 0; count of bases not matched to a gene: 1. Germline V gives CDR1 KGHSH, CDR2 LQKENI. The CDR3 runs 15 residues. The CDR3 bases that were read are TGTGCCAGCTCACCCGGGACTAGCTCCTACAATGAG. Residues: CASSPGTSSYNE. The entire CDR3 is CASSPGTSSYNEQFF.

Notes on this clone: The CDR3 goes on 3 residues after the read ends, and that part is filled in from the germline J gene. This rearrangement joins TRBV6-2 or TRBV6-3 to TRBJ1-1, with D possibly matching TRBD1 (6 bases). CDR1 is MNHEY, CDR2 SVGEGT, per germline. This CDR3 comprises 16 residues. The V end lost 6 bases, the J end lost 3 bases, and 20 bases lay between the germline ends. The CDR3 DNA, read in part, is TGTGCCAGCAGGATACTCGGTGGGGGCGGAGACACTGAA. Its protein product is CASRILGGGGDTE. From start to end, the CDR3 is CASRILGGGGDTEAFF.